This is a list of T cell receptor beta chains from one sample in a study of regulatory T cells in long-lasting Graves disease. MiXCR was run by TCRdb on the multiplex PCR reads, yielding one entry per CDR3 protein. The table lists some 370,000 distinct CDR3 sequences, approximately 23% of them singletons. This material consisted of peripheral blood mononuclear cells (PBMCs), taken when the disease was refractory, from a patient treated with antithyroid drugs. The source is a woman in her thirties or forties with Graves disease. The CDR3 runs from the conserved cysteine through the conserved F or W. A D gene is named only where the DNA matches it firmly. Part of the rows lack a size; the others show once, few, many or a class for expanded clones.

d_call clone_size j_call v_call cdr3_aa cdr3_nt
NA once TRBJ2-1 TRBV28 CASSSRDHLSSYNEQFF TGTGCCAGCAGTTCTCGGGACCACCTATCATCGTACAATGAGCAGTTCTTC
NA NA TRBJ2-2 TRBV5-6 CASSWETGELFF TGTGCCAGCAGCTGGGAAACCGGGGAGCTGTTTTTT
NA NA TRBJ2-7 TRBV27 CASSLGTLYEQYF TGTGCCAGCAGTTTGGGAACCCTCTACGAGCAGTACTTC
NA many TRBJ2-7 TRBV20-1 CSASGIGYEQYF TGCAGTGCTAGCGGGATAGGCTACGAGCAGTACTTC
NA NA TRBJ1-6 TRBV2 CASSGGRNNSPLHF TGTGCCAGCAGTGGAGGCAGAAATAATTCACCCCTCCACTTT
NA many TRBJ2-5 TRBV28 CASSLYGSETQYF TGTGCCAGCAGTTTATACGGGAGTGAGACCCAGTACTTC
NA NA TRBJ1-5 TRBV30 CAWSVWGLHQPQHF TGTGCCTGGAGTGTATGGGGTTTGCATCAGCCCCAGCATTTT
TRBD1 few TRBJ2-6 TRBV20-1 CSGTGTGTSGANVLTF TGCAGTGGAACCGGGACAGGGACCTCTGGGGCCAACGTCCTGACTTTC
TRBD2 few TRBJ2-7 TRBV4-2 CASSLPLAGGPNEQYF TGTGCCAGCAGCCTTCCACTAGCGGGAGGGCCCAACGAGCAGTACTTC
NA NA TRBJ1-1 TRBV30 CAWSAVSTEAFF TGTGCCTGGAGCGCGGTGAGCACTGAAGCTTTCTTT
NA NA TRBJ2-7 TRBV20-1 CSARVLISYEQYF TGCAGTGCTAGAGTACTAATCTCCTACGAGCAGTACTTC
TRBD2 few TRBJ2-5 TRBV30 CAWRQGLAGGKTQYF TGTGCCTGGAGGCAGGGACTAGCGGGAGGAAAGACCCAGTACTTC
NA NA TRBJ1-1 TRBV10-3 CAISEAQGNTEAFF TGTGCCATCAGTGAAGCACAGGGGAACACTGAAGCTTTCTTT
NA many TRBJ2-7 TRBV7-3 CASSLTPDYKKYF TGTGCCAGCAGCTTAACCCCGGACTATAAAAAGTACTTC
NA few TRBJ2-7 TRBV13 CASSPGTDFYEQYF TGTGCCAGCAGCCCCGGGACGGATTTCTACGAGCAGTACTTC
NA NA TRBJ2-1 TRBV12-3/TRBV12-4 CASSFHRDNEQFF TGTGCCAGCAGTTTCCATCGGGACAATGAGCAGTTCTTC
TRBD2 few TRBJ2-1 TRBV28 CASSPHRGRGDEQFF TGTGCCAGCAGTCCCCACCGCGGGAGAGGCGATGAGCAGTTCTTC
NA NA TRBJ2-2 TRBV12-5 CASGLWQANTGELFF TGTGCTAGTGGTTTGTGGCAGGCGAACACCGGGGAGCTGTTTTTT
NA few TRBJ2-2 TRBV28 CASRAGTLNTGELFF TGTGCCAGCAGGGCCGGGACCCTTAACACCGGGGAGCTGTTTTTT
NA many TRBJ1-1 TRBV29-1 CSVGRGQSTEAFF TGCAGCGTTGGCCGGGGGCAGAGCACTGAAGCTTTCTTT
TRBD1 few TRBJ2-5 TRBV10-3 CAISGNTGGGETQYF TGTGCCATCAGTGGGAATACAGGGGGCGGGGAGACCCAGTACTTC
TRBD2 NA TRBJ2-7 TRBV20-1 CSASLGLAGMYEQYF TGCAGTGCTAGCCTGGGACTAGCGGGCATGTACGAGCAGTACTTC
TRBD2 NA TRBJ2-3 TRBV28 CATTGTSGTDTQYF TGTGCCACCACCGGGACTAGCGGCACAGATACGCAGTATTTT
TRBD1 many TRBJ1-2 TRBV19 CASSLPGQGSYGYTF TGTGCCAGTAGTCTACCGGGACAGGGCAGCTATGGCTACACCTTC
NA NA TRBJ2-5 TRBV20-1 CSATLVVETQYF TGCAGTGCCACATTGGTCGTAGAGACCCAGTACTTC
NA NA TRBJ2-7 TRBV7-6 CASSSLEAMYEQYF TGTGCCAGCAGCTCCCTAGAAGCCATGTACGAGCAGTACTTC
TRBD2 many TRBJ2-7 TRBV6-1 CASREPVTSGYEQYF TGTGCCAGCAGAGAACCCGTGACTAGCGGGTACGAGCAGTACTTC
NA few TRBJ1-2 TRBV7-9 CASSPGTTSNYGYTF TGTGCCAGCAGCCCGGGCACGACCTCTAACTATGGCTACACCTTC
NA many TRBJ2-7 TRBV11-2 CASSLDAREQYF TGTGCCAGCAGCTTAGATGCTCGCGAGCAGTACTTC
TRBD1 NA TRBJ1-5 TRBV19 CASSIVAGGGQPQHF TGTGCCAGTAGTATAGTCGCAGGGGGGGGACAGCCCCAGCATTTT
NA few TRBJ2-7 TRBV6-1 CASIMTYEQYF TGTGCCAGCATAATGACCTACGAGCAGTACTTC
NA NA TRBJ1-4 TRBV5-1 CASSLGPSGGMREKLFF TGCGCCAGCAGCTTGGGGCCTTCGGGGGGAATGAGGGAAAAACTGTTTTTT
TRBD1 NA TRBJ1-4 TRBV25-1 CASSDPGQGHEKLFF TGTGCCAGCAGTGACCCGGGACAGGGGCATGAAAAACTGTTTTTT
NA NA TRBJ2-2 TRBV6-5 CASSYQGHYTGELFF TGTGCCAGCAGTTACCAGGGACACTACACCGGGGAGCTGTTTTTT
NA NA TRBJ2-7 TRBV20-1 CSARRALYEQYF TGCAGTGCCAGGAGGGCCCTCTACGAGCAGTACTTC
NA many TRBJ2-5 TRBV5-6 CASSLSMESGYQETQYF TGTGCCAGCAGCTTGAGTATGGAATCAGGGTACCAAGAGACCCAGTACTTC
NA few TRBJ2-6 TRBV20-1 CSAIRAAGANVLTF TGCAGTGCTATCAGGGCGGCTGGGGCCAACGTCCTGACTTTC
NA NA TRBJ1-1 TRBV7-9 CASIYQPGSSAGYTEAFF TGTGCCAGCATTTACCAACCCGGGTCCTCCGCAGGATACACTGAAGCTTTCTTT
TRBD2 many TRBJ2-5 TRBV24-1 CATSLAAGGGPQYF TGTGCCACCTCCCTAGCAGCGGGAGGAGGGCCCCAGTACTTC
NA few TRBJ2-1 TRBV12-3/TRBV12-4 CASTSWDGGNEQFF TGTGCCAGCACCTCCTGGGACGGCGGCAATGAGCAGTTCTTC
NA many TRBJ1-6 TRBV2 CATCGRSNSPLHF TGTGCCACGTGTGGGCGGTCCAATTCACCCCTCCACTTT
TRBD2 NA TRBJ2-1 TRBV12-3/TRBV12-4 CASSPPGGAREQFF TGTGCCAGCAGTCCCCCGGGGGGGGCAAGAGAGCAGTTCTTC
NA many TRBJ1-3 TRBV20-1 CSAIGTSGNTIYF TGCAGTGCTATAGGGACATCTGGAAACACCATATATTTT
NA many TRBJ1-4 TRBV28 CASSSLAGGNEKLFF TGTGCCAGCAGTTCATTGGCGGGGGGTAATGAAAAACTGTTTTTT
TRBD1 few TRBJ1-1 TRBV9 CASSTQVGTARTEAFF TGTGCCAGCAGCACTCAAGTAGGGACAGCACGCACTGAAGCTTTCTTT
NA many TRBJ1-4 TRBV27 CASRQTSGKSNEKLFF TGTGCCAGCAGACAAACCTCAGGGAAGTCTAATGAAAAACTGTTTTTT